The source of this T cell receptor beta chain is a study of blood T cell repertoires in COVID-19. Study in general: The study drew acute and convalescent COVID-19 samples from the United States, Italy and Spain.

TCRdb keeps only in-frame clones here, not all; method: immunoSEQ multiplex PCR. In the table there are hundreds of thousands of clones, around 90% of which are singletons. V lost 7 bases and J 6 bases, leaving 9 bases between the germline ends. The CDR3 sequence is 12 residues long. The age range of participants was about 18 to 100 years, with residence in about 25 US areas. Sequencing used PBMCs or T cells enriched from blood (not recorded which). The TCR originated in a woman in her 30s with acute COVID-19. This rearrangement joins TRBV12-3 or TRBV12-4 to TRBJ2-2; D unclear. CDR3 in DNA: TGTGCCAGCACTATATCCCCCGGGGAGCTGTTTTTT. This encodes CASTISPGELFF.